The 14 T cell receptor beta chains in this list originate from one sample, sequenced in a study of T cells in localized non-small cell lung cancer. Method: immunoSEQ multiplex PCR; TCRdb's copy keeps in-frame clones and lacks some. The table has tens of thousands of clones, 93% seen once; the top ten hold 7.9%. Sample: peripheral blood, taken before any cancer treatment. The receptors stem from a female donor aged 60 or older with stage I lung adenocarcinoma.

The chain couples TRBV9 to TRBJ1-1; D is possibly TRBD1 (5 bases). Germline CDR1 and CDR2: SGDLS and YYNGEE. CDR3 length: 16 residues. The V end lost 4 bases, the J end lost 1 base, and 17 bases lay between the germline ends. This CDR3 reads CASSLDPGPSNTEAFF. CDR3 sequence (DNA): TGTGCCAGCAGCCTAGACCCGGGACCGTCGAACACTGAAGCTTTCTTT.

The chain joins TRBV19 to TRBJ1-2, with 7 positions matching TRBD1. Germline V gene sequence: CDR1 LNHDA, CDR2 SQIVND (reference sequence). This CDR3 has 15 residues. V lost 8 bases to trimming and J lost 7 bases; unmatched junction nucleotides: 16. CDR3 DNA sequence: TGTGCCAGTGTTAACATCCGGACACCAGGGGGTGGCTACACCTTC. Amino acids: CASVNIRTPGGGYTF.

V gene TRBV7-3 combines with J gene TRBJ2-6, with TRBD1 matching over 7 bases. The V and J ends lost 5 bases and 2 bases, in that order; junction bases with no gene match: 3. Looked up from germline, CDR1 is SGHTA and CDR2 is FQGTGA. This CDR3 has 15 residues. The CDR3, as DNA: TGTGCCAGCAGCGAAGGACAGGCTGGGGCCAACGTCCTGACTTTC. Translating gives CASSEGQAGANVLTF. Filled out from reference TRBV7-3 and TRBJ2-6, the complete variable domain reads GAGVSQTPSNKVTEKGKYVELRCDPISGHTALYWYRQSLGQGPEFLIYFQGTGAADDSGLPNDRFFAVRPEGSVSTLKIQRTERGDSAVYLCASSEGQAGANVLTFGAGSRLTVL.

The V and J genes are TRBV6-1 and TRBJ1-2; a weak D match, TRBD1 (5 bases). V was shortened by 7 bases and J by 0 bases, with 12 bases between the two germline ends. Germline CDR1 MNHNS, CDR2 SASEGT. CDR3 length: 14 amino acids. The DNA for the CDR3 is TGTGCCAGCAACCGACAGATAGCTAACTATGGCTACACCTTC. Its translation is CASNRQIANYGYTF.

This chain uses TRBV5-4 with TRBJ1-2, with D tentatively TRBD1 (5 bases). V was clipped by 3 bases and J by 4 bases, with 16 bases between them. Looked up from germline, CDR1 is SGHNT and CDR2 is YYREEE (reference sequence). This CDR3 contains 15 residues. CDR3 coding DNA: TGTGCCAGCAGCTCGGGACTCCTGGGAGGCTATGGCTACACCTTC. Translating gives CASSSGLLGGYGYTF.

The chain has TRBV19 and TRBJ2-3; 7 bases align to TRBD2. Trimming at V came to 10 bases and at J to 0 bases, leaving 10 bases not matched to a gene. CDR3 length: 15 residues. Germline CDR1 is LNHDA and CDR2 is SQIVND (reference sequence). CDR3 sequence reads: CATGRAGPSTDTQYF. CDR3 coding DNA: TGTGCCACCGGAAGAGCGGGGCCTAGCACAGATACGCAGTATTTT.

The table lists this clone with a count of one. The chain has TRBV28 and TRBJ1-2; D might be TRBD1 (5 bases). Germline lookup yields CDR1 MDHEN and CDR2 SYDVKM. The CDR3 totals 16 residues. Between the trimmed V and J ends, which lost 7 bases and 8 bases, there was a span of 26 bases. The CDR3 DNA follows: TGTGCCAGCACCCCTAAGTTGTCAGGGAGAGTGGGAGGCTACACCTTC. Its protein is CASTPKLSGRVGGYTF.

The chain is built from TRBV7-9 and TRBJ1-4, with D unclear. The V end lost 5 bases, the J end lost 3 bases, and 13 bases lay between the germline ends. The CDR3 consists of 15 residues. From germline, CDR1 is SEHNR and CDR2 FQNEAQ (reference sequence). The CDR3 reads CASSLIGRPNEKLFF. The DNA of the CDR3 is TGTGCCAGCAGCCTAATCGGCAGACCTAATGAAAAACTGTTTTTT.

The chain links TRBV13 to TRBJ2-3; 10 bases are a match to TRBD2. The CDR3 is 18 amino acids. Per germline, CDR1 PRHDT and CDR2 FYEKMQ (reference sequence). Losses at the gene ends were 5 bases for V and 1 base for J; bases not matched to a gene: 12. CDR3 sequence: CASSPSGSVLWGTDTQYF. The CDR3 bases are TGTGCCAGCAGCCCTAGCGGGAGCGTCTTATGGGGCACAGATACGCAGTATTTT.

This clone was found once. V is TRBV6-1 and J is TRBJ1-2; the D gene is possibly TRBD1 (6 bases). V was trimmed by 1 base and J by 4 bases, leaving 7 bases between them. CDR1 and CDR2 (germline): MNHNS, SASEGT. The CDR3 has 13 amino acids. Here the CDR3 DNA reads TGTGCCAGCAGTGAAGGGGGGGCCTATGGCTACACCTTC. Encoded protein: CASSEGGAYGYTF.

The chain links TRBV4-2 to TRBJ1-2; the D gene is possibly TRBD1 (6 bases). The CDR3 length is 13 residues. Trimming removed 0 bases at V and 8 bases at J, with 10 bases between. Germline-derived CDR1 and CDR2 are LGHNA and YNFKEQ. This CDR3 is CASSQEGAVGYTF. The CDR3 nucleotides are TGTGCCAGCAGCCAAGAGGGGGCTGTCGGCTACACCTTC.

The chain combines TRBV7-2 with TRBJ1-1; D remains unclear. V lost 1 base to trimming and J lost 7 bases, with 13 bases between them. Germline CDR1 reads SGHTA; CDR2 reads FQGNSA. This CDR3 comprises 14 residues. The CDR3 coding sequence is TGTGCCAGCAGCTTAGATCGCCGAACCGGTGAAGCTTTCTTT. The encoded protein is CASSLDRRTGEAFF.

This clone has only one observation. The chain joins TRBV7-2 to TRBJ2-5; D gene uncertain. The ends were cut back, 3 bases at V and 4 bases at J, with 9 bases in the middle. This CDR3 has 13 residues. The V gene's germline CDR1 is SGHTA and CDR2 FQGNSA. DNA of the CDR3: TGTGCCAGCAGCTTTTCGACGGGAGAGACCCAGTACTTC. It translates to CASSFSTGETQYF.

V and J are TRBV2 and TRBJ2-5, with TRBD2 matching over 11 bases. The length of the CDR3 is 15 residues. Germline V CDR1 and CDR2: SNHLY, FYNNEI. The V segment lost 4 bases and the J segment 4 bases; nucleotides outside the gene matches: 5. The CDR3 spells CASSATSGGRETQYF. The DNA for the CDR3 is TGTGCCAGCAGTGCTACTAGCGGGGGACGAGAGACCCAGTACTTC.